This T cell receptor (beta chain) was sequenced for a study of blood T cell repertoires in COVID-19. The assay was immunoSEQ multiplex PCR, and TCRdb's table has in-frame clones only and misses some. The sample consists of some 240,000 clones, approximately 81% of them appearing once. The germline V gene has CDR1 MDHEN and CDR2 SYDVKM. V was cut by 6 bases and J by 3 bases, with 14 bases left in between. CDR3 length equals 14 residues. The sequence derives from a woman aged 50 to 60 who had been exposed to COVID-19. Sequenced: PBMCs or T cells enriched from blood (not recorded which). The chain carries TRBV28 and TRBJ1-2; D ambiguous. The CDR3 here is CASRHEGGDYGYTF. The CDR3, as DNA: TGTGCCAGCAGGCACGAGGGAGGCGACTATGGCTACACCTTC.